This T cell receptor (beta chain) was recorded in a study of T-cell memory formation after mild COVID-19. Background on the study: TCR clusters were largely donor specific.

There are 14 residues in the CDR3. V shed 4 bases and J shed 6 bases, with 10 bases lying between them. CDR1 is LGHDT and CDR2 is YNNKEL in the germline V gene (reference sequence). This clonotype was observed a handful of times. Its antigen is unknown. 5'RACE primed from the constant segment yielded TCR alpha and TCR beta cDNA libraries bearing sample barcodes and UMIs. TCRdb recomputed calls from the 5' RACE reads with MiXCR, one row per CDR3 protein. The sample lists 450,000 to 650,000 distinct CDR3 sequences, around 17% occurring once. General study points: Contracting clones from day 15 to 85 had balanced CD4/CD8; later expanders favoured CD4+.

The J gene is TRBJ1-6, the V gene TRBV3-1; D ambiguous. The sample comprised PBMCs or a T cell subset sorted from them (not recorded which). The clonotype comes from an adult woman who had mild COVID-19 (a few samples of this study predate the infection). Cell type and time point are not known. DNA for the CDR3: TGTGCCAGCAGCCTGAGACGGGTTAATTCACCCCTCCACTTT. It codes for CASSLRRVNSPLHF.